This T cell receptor beta chain originates from a study of T cell changes during pregnancy in multiple sclerosis. Trimming took 2 bases from V and 0 from J, leaving 17 bases between them. There are 18 residues in the CDR3. Germline CDR1 and CDR2: LNHDA and SQIVND (reference sequence). Data came from immunoSEQ multiplex PCR; TCRdb stores just in-frame clones and leaves some out. Found here are 90,000 to 95,000 clones, under 95% of them singletons; the top ten hold 0.8% to 0.95%. The V and J genes are TRBV19 and TRBJ1-3; D may be TRBD1 (6 bases). The material sequenced was peripheral blood, taken before pregnancy. The sequence was obtained from a female donor with multiple sclerosis, enrolled in a pregnancy study. DNA for the CDR3: TGTGCCAGTAGTATATTAGTGACAGGAACGAGCTCTGGAAACACCATATATTTT. Protein sequence: CASSILVTGTSSGNTIYF.